What follows are 11 T cell receptor beta chains derived from one specimen sequenced in a study of neurological immune-mediated disorders. MiXCR was run by TCRdb on the 5' RACE reads, yielding one entry per CDR3 protein. The sample carries approximately 100,000 distinct CDR3 sequences, 10% to 12% recorded once. Time point meaning: longitudinal time-point 3. Sequencing was done on a sample of PBMCs. These receptors all come from a female donor with HTLV-1-associated myelopathy (HAM/TSP).

This clonotype was seen once. A much more abundant neighbour one base away suggests this may be a read error. V usage is TRBV20-1 and J usage is TRBJ2-5, with D perhaps matching TRBD2 (5 bases). Germline assignment: CDR1 DFQATT and CDR2 SNEGSKA (reference sequence). The length of the CDR3 is 12 residues. The V end lost 6 bases, the J end lost 7 bases, and 15 bases lay between the germline ends. This CDR3 reads CSANGPAGTQYF. CDR3 DNA: TGCAGTGCGAACGGACCCGCGGGGACCCAGTACTTC.

Ten or more counts support this clonotype. A read error may account for a junction end that differs from germline. The CDR3 spells CASRKDSGNPEAFF. CDR3 bases: TGTGCCAGCAGGAAAGACTCAGGGAACCCTGAAGCTTTCTTT. J is TRBJ1-1 and V is TRBV2, with TRBD1 as a possible D gene (5 bases). The germline CDR1 and CDR2 sequences are SNHLY and FYNNEI. This CDR3 spans 14 amino acids.

This clonotype was detected many times. This chain uses TRBV12-3 or TRBV12-4 with TRBJ2-1, with 14 bases fitting TRBD2. Unmatched junction bases numbered 2, after V lost 6 bases and J lost 4 bases. This CDR3 is built from 15 residues. The CDR3 region is CASSRLAGGYNEQFF. In DNA form, the CDR3 reads TGTGCCAGCAGCCGACTAGCGGGGGGGTACAATGAGCAGTTCTTC.

The table lists this clonotype with many counts. This chain links TRBV28 with TRBJ2-3; D not resolved. V lost 4 bases and J lost 4, with 3 bases in between. Germline-derived CDR1 and CDR2 are MDHEN and SYDVKM. The CDR3 sequence is 11 residues long. CDR3 nucleotide sequence: TGTGCCAGCAGTTGGGCAGATACGCAGTATTTT. Translation gives CASSWADTQYF.

By share of the sample, this clonotype is medium-sized. The rearrangement joins TRBV7-9 to TRBJ2-3, with D perhaps matching TRBD2 (6 bases). The CDR3 spans 15 residues. In germline, CDR1 is SEHNR, CDR2 FQNEAQ (reference sequence). V lost 2 bases and J 2 bases, leaving 11 bases between the germline ends. The CDR3 is CASSLQRANTDTQYF. The CDR3, as DNA: TGTGCCAGCAGCTTACAGCGGGCGAACACAGATACGCAGTATTTT.

This clonotype was seen many times. The chain links TRBV27 to TRBJ2-3; D call uncertain. The length of the CDR3 is 12 residues. V was pared by 4 bases and J by 4 bases, with 6 bases between. The germline gives CDR1 MNHEY, CDR2 SMNVEV (reference sequence). For the CDR3, the DNA is TGTGCCAGCAGTTCCGTCTCAGATACGCAGTATTTT. Protein: CASSSVSDTQYF.

This clonotype was observed at least ten times. The chain uses TRBV20-1 and TRBJ1-4; D is unresolved. V shed 0 bases and J shed 4 bases, with 3 bases lying between them. CDR3 size: 12 residues. Germline V lookup: CDR1 DFQATT, CDR2 SNEGSKA (reference sequence). CDR3 DNA sequence: TGCAGTGCTAGAGAGGGTAATGAAAAACTGTTTTTT. Its protein product is CSAREGNEKLFF.

This clonotype was found many times. V gene TRBV28 combines with J gene TRBJ2-3; D call uncertain. The germline V and J ends were trimmed by 6 bases and 3 bases, with 4 bases remaining between them. This CDR3 comprises 11 residues. The germline V gene has CDR1 MDHEN and CDR2 SYDVKM. The CDR3 DNA sequence: TGTGCCAGCAGCTCTACAGATACGCAGTATTTT. Translating gives CASSSTDTQYF.

This clonotype appeared many times. The V call is TRBV28, the J call TRBJ1-5; D unclear. Trimming removed 3 bases from V and 3 bases from J, with 15 bases in between. CDR3 length: 16 amino acids. Germline lookup yields CDR1 MDHEN and CDR2 SYDVKM. CDR3 sequence (DNA): TGTGCCAGCAGTTTGCCTGGGCAGCTATTCAATCAGCCCCAGCATTTT. It encodes CASSLPGQLFNQPQHF.

The table lists this clonotype with many counts. V gene TRBV20-1 combines with J gene TRBJ1-2, with a possible D match to TRBD1 (5 bases). The CDR3 sequence is 12 residues long. CDR1 and CDR2 from the germline V gene are DFQATT and SNEGSKA (reference sequence). The V and J ends lost 0 bases and 8 bases respectively, with 10 bases between them. The CDR3 coding sequence is TGCAGTGCTAGAGAGAATGGGGGGGGCTACACCTTC. Translation: CSARENGGGYTF.

This clonotype was seen only a few times. This sequence joins TRBV29-1 and TRBJ2-6; 8 nucleotides line up with TRBD1. V lost 3 bases to trimming and J lost 0 bases; unmatched junction nucleotides: 1. CDR3 length equals 15 residues. CDR1 and CDR2 from the germline V gene are SQVTM and ANQGSEA. The CDR3, as DNA: TGCAGCGTTGAGGGGACAGGCTCTGGGGCCAACGTCCTGACTTTC. Translation gives CSVEGTGSGANVLTF.